Sequencing of this T cell receptor (beta chain) was carried out in a study of T cells in Graves' hyperthyroidism and ophthalmopathy. Whole-study results and caveats: Ophthalmopathy stood apart from stable hyperthyroidism in a 13 V-J model.

This clonotype turned up a few times. The antigen is unknown. The investigators amplified TCR beta CDR3 regions from RNA transcripts. When the TCR CDR3 underwent first-round RT-PCR, the HTBI primer set was used. One entry per CDR3 protein, called by TCRdb with MiXCR from the multiplex PCR reads. The top ten hold less than 9.5% of the sample, which has 500,000 to 750,000 distinct CDR3 sequences, 15% to 19% seen once. Per germline, CDR1 SGHRS and CDR2 YFSETQ. Losses at the gene ends were 3 bases for V and 7 bases for J; bases not matched to a gene: 11. The CDR3 covers 16 residues. This chain connects TRBV5-1 to TRBJ2-1, with 9 bases aligning to TRBD2. The material sequenced was blood. The source is a woman aged 25 to 39 with Graves' hyperthyroidism. CDR3 in DNA: TGCGCCAGCAGCTACTCCCCCGGACTAGCGAATAATGAGCAGTTCTTC. It encodes CASSYSPGLANNEQFF.